This entry lists 29 T cell receptor beta chains sequenced from one sample in a study of spatial heterogeneity in lung cancer (dated by TCRdb to about 2019). In light of the paper, this sample's time point label describes: sample taken at primary tumor resection. Libraries were constructed by 5' RACE. Sequencing relied on a NextSeq 500. TCRdb handled the public reads itself, with Q25 trimming in fastp and clone calling in MiXCR, and kept productive beta chains. Every entry covers one CDR3 protein and lists the most common genes and DNA from its rows. The sample table holds around 5,000 distinct CDR3 sequences, of which approximately 2.9% were seen once. Together, the top ten hold approximately 25% of the sample. Sequenced here: normal lung tissue next to the tumor, sampled at surgery. These receptors were obtained from a male donor with early-stage non-small cell lung cancer.

This clonotype was seen only a few times. A much bigger clone sits one base away, suggesting this may be a read error. The J gene is TRBJ1-1, the V gene TRBV29-1; D remains ambiguous. V lost 8 bases, J lost 4 bases, and 14 bases lay in between. In germline, CDR1 is SQVTM, CDR2 ANQGSEA. The CDR3 runs to 12 residues. CDR3 in amino acids: CSTKSGGTEAFF. CDR3 sequence (DNA): TGCAGCACCAAGTCAGGTGGCACTGAAGCTTTCTTT.

A few counts support this clonotype. It may be a read error: a sequence one base away is much more abundant. The genes are TRBV24-1 and TRBJ1-2; D unresolved. CDR1 KGHDR and CDR2 SFDVKD come from the germline V gene. The length of the CDR3 is 13 residues. The CDR3 loop reads CATSDLGEGDYNF. The CDR3 DNA reads as TGTGCCACCAGTGATTTGGGGGAAGGAGACTACAACTTC.

The table lists this clonotype with many counts. The genes are TRBV6-5 and TRBJ2-3; 7 nucleotides match TRBD1. Germline CDR1 and CDR2: MNHEY and SVGAGI. With V trimmed by 4 bases and J by 2 bases, 6 bases remained unmatched. The CDR3 length is 15 residues. For the CDR3, the DNA is TGTGCCAGCAGTTCCATCAGGGGGACCACAGATACGCAGTATTTT. As protein: CASSSIRGTTDTQYF.

This clonotype is classed as medium-sized. The chain employs TRBV2 and TRBJ2-3; 7 nucleotides match TRBD2. From germline, CDR1 is SNHLY and CDR2 FYNNEI. CDR3 size: 15 residues. The V segment lost 2 bases and the J segment 4 bases; nucleotides outside the gene matches: 6. CDR3: CASSEWVAGSDTQYF. The CDR3 coding sequence is TGTGCCAGCAGTGAATGGGTAGCGGGCTCAGATACGCAGTATTTT.

This clonotype came up many times. The chain recombines TRBV12-3 or TRBV12-4 with TRBJ2-4; 12 nucleotides agree with TRBD1. The V segment lost 10 bases and the J segment 2 bases; nucleotides outside the gene matches: 15. The CDR3 extends over 18 amino acids. The CDR3 bases are TGTGCCAATCTCCGGGACAGGGGGCACCGAGGATCCAAAAACATTCAGTACTTC. Protein product: CANLRDRGHRGSKNIQYF.

Relative to its sample, this clonotype is medium-sized (0.01 to 0.1%). The chain employs TRBV20-1 and TRBJ2-7; TRBD2 matches at 7 bases. The trim removed 2 bases at V and 0 bases at J, leaving 13 bases unmatched. This CDR3 has 17 amino acids. Germline V lookup: CDR1 DFQATT, CDR2 SNEGSKA (reference sequence). The CDR3 is CSARSTPSGRSSYEQYF. The CDR3 DNA reads as TGCAGTGCTAGATCCACTCCTAGCGGTCGGAGCTCCTACGAGCAGTACTTC.

V usage is TRBV20-1 and J usage is TRBJ2-5; 7 bases line up with TRBD2. CDR3 length: 12 amino acids. Looked up from germline, CDR1 is DFQATT and CDR2 is SNEGSKA (reference sequence). V was pared by 5 bases and J by 6 bases, with 6 bases of the junction left unmatched. The CDR3 DNA is TGCAGTGCTTTCGGACTAGAAAAGACCCAGTACTTC. Amino acids: CSAFGLEKTQYF.

This clonotype showed up many times. The V call is TRBV12-3 or TRBV12-4, the J call TRBJ2-3, with unresolved D. This CDR3 has 13 amino acids. V lost 5 bases to trimming and J lost 6 bases, with 12 bases between them. The DNA of the CDR3 is TGTGCCAGCAGTCGCTTTCAAGGCGATACGCAGTATTTT. Its protein is CASSRFQGDTQYF.

This clonotype is large by share. The CDR3 DNA sequence: TGTGCCAGCAGCTTAGCTTACACCGGGGAGCTGTTTTTT. This gives the protein CASSLAYTGELFF. The V and J genes are TRBV7-9 and TRBJ2-2, with D unclear. The CDR3 spans 13 residues. Germline-derived CDR1 and CDR2 are SEHNR and FQNEAQ (reference sequence). Trimming cost V 0 bases and J 3 bases, with 2 bases left between them.

With respect to this clonotype: With a much larger clone just one base away, this may be a read error. The chain joins TRBV12-3 or TRBV12-4 to TRBJ1-2; 10 nucleotides align to TRBD1. The CDR3 has 13 amino acids. In DNA, the CDR3 is TGTGCCAGCAGAACCGGGACAGGGGACGGCTACAACTTC. Its protein is CASRTGTGDGYNF.

This clonotype is categorized as medium-sized. The genes are TRBV2 and TRBJ2-2; D may be TRBD2 (6 bases). This CDR3 is 15 amino acids long. CDR1 is SNHLY and CDR2 is FYNNEI in the germline V gene. V dropped 7 bases and J dropped 0 bases, with 12 bases sitting between them. This CDR3 reads CASKLGGTNTGELFF. CDR3 DNA: TGTGCCAGCAAACTCGGCGGGACGAACACCGGGGAGCTGTTTTTT.

This chain connects TRBV2 to TRBJ1-5; no definite D call. The V end was cut by 4 bases, the J end by 0 bases, with 10 bases between. Germline loops: CDR1 SNHLY, CDR2 FYNNEI. The CDR3 totals 15 residues. CDR3 nucleotides: TGTGCCAGCAGTGGGGTAACAGCTAGCAATCAGCCCCAGCATTTT. Its protein is CASSGVTASNQPQHF.

As to this clonotype: A read error may produce the germline difference seen at one junction end. V and J are TRBV6-6 and TRBJ2-5; D remains unclear. The length of the CDR3 is 12 residues. CDR1 is MNHNY, CDR2 SVGAGI, per germline (reference sequence). The CDR3 sequence is CPSSYSQETQYF. CDR3 in DNA: TGTCCCAGCAGTTACTCGCAAGAGACTCAGTACTTC.

This clonotype is termed medium-sized. The rearrangement links TRBV28 to TRBJ2-7; D tentatively fits TRBD1 or TRBD2 (5 bases each). Germline assignment: CDR1 MDHEN and CDR2 SYDVKM. The ends were cut back, 5 bases at V and 2 bases at J, with 10 bases in the middle. The length of the CDR3 is 13 residues. This CDR3 is CASSRDATYEQYF. CDR3 coding DNA: TGTGCCAGCAGTCGGGACGCCACCTACGAGCAGTACTTC.

This clonotype is classed as medium-sized (0.01 to 0.1%). V gene TRBV12-3 or TRBV12-4 combines with J gene TRBJ2-2; TRBD2 matches 7 bases. J gave up 6 bases and V 7 bases, and 5 bases lay outside the gene matches. CDR3 length equals 13 residues. CDR3 in amino acids: CASTRTSAGELFF. Written as DNA, the CDR3 is TGTGCCAGCACCCGGACTAGTGCCGGGGAGCTGTTTTTT.

By its share, this clonotype is medium-sized. The CDR3 sequence: CASRIRSNSPLHF. For the CDR3, the DNA is TGTGCCAGCAGGATTAGGAGTAATTCACCCCTCCACTTT. V and J are TRBV6-5 and TRBJ1-6; no clear D gene. The CDR3 length is 13 residues. The ends were cut back, 6 bases at V and 6 bases at J, with 9 bases in the middle. CDR1 and CDR2 (germline): MNHEY, SVGAGI.

This clonotype is labeled as medium-sized. The rearrangement links TRBV2 to TRBJ2-3; either TRBD1 or TRBD2 may supply D (5 bases each). CDR3 length: 15 amino acids. Trimming pared 7 bases from V and 2 bases from J, leaving 16 bases between. Germline V gene lookup returns CDR1 SNHLY and CDR2 FYNNEI. CDR3 protein: CASTQGDSPTDTQYF. The CDR3 DNA reads as TGTGCCAGCACCCAGGGAGACAGTCCCACAGATACGCAGTATTTT.

Judged by abundance, this clonotype is medium-sized. The genes are TRBV11-2 and TRBJ1-2, with D tentatively TRBD1 (6 bases). The CDR3 has 14 residues. In germline, CDR1 is SGHAT, CDR2 FQNNGV. V shed 5 bases and J shed 3 bases, with 13 bases lying between them. Written as DNA, the CDR3 is TGTGCCAGCAGCAGGGGGGGCGCACACTATGGCTACACCTTC. Translation: CASSRGGAHYGYTF.

This clonotype came up many times. The rearrangement links TRBV6-5 to TRBJ1-6, with 7 bases that match TRBD1. The germline gives CDR1 MNHEY, CDR2 SVGAGI. V shed 6 bases, J shed 9 bases, and the junction held 8 bases outside the gene matches. The CDR3 totals 14 residues. CDR3 sequence (DNA): TGTGCCAGCAGCTACCGGGACAGCCGTTCACCCCTCCACTTT. As protein: CASSYRDSRSPLHF.

By sample fraction, this clonotype is medium-sized. The rearrangement joins TRBV20-1 to TRBJ2-3; D unclear. Trimming cost V 4 bases and J 6 bases, with 11 bases left between them. The germline CDR1 and CDR2 sequences are DFQATT and SNEGSKA (reference sequence). The CDR3 runs to 12 residues. In DNA form, the CDR3 reads TGCAGTGCTACCGGGCTGCGGGATACGCAGTATTTT. It yields the protein CSATGLRDTQYF.

This clonotype is classed as medium-sized. The V and J genes are TRBV28 and TRBJ1-1; D is ambiguous. V lost 3 bases, J lost 8 bases, and 7 bases lay in between. The CDR3 covers 11 residues. Germline CDR1 is MDHEN and CDR2 is SYDVKM. The CDR3 loop reads CASSFGREAFF. The DNA of the CDR3 is TGTGCCAGCAGTTTCGGCAGGGAAGCTTTCTTT.

By share, this clonotype counts as large. V and J are TRBV15 and TRBJ2-5, with TRBD1 matching over 10 bases. Germline values: CDR1 LNHNV, CDR2 YYDKDF (reference sequence). The V segment lost 5 bases and the J segment 1 base; nucleotides outside the gene matches: 7. The CDR3 is made up of 16 amino acids. CDR3 residues: CATSGWDRGLQETQYF. The DNA for the CDR3 is TGTGCCACCAGCGGGTGGGACAGGGGACTCCAAGAGACCCAGTACTTC.

With respect to this clonotype: This clone may be a read error of a much larger clone one base away. The chain links TRBV6-2 or TRBV6-3 to TRBJ2-1; D is tentatively TRBD1 or TRBD2 (7 bases each). This CDR3 is built from 15 residues. Germline V CDR1 and CDR2: MNHEY, SVGEGT. The CDR3 nucleotides are TGTGCCGGCAGGGGGGGGCCGACTTCCTACAATGAGCAGTTCTTC. Encoded protein: CAGRGGPTSYNEQFF.

This clonotype is medium-sized (0.01 to 0.1%) within its sample. This rearrangement joins TRBV2 to TRBJ2-3, with 9 nucleotides matching TRBD2. The CDR3 spans 14 residues. With 5 bases clipped from V and 4 bases from J, the junction kept 4 bases outside the gene matches. From germline, CDR1 is SNHLY and CDR2 FYNNEI. The CDR3 sequence: CASSPAGGADTQYF. The CDR3 nucleotides are TGTGCCAGCAGTCCAGCGGGAGGCGCAGATACGCAGTATTTT. The complete variable domain, with remaining parts taken from reference TRBV2 and TRBJ2-3, reads EPEVTQTPSHQVTQMGQEVILRCVPISNHLYFYWYRQILGQKVEFLVSFYNNEISEKSEIFDDQFSVERPDGSNFTLKIRSTKLEDSAMYFCASSPAGGADTQYFGPGTRLTVL.

This clonotype was observed a handful of times. Given a much more abundant clone one base away, this may be a read error. The chain recombines TRBV6-5 with TRBJ2-2; TRBD2 aligns across 9 bases. CDR3 size: 15 residues. J gave up 7 bases and V 0 bases, and 3 bases lay outside the gene matches. Germline assignment: CDR1 MNHEY and CDR2 SVGAGI. The DNA for the CDR3 is TGTGCCAGCAGTTACTCTAGCGGGGGATGCGGGGAGCTGTTTTTT. It specifies CASSYSSGGCGELFF.

Ten or more counts support this clonotype. The genes are TRBV20-1 and TRBJ2-7; 9 bases line up with TRBD1. Germline CDR1 is DFQATT and CDR2 is SNEGSKA (reference sequence). V shed 2 bases, J shed 3 bases, and the junction held 11 bases outside the gene matches. The CDR3 totals 16 residues. The CDR3 is CSARFTGGRGGYEQYF. The CDR3, as DNA: TGCAGTGCTAGATTTACAGGGGGCAGGGGAGGCTACGAGCAGTACTTC.

By share, this clonotype ranks as medium-sized. The chain joins TRBV30 to TRBJ1-6; TRBD1 aligns across 8 bases. Trimming cost V 3 bases and J 7 bases; bases outside gene matches: 8. This CDR3 comprises 15 residues. Germline V gene sequence: CDR1 GTSNPN, CDR2 SVGIG (reference sequence). The CDR3 nucleotides are TGTGCCTGGAGCCGGGCGGGACAGGCCAATTCACCCCTCCACTTT. It yields the protein CAWSRAGQANSPLHF. The entire variable domain, with the rest obtained from reference TRBV30 and TRBJ1-6, is as follows: SQTIHQWPATLVQPVGSPLSLECTVEGTSNPNLYWYRQAAGRGLQLLFYSVGIGQISSEVPQNLSASRPQDRQFILSSKKLLLSDSGFYLCAWSRAGQANSPLHFGNGTRLTVT.

By share of the sample, this clonotype is medium-sized. The chain employs TRBV6-2 or TRBV6-3 and TRBJ1-2; perhaps TRBD1 as D (6 bases). This CDR3 contains 13 residues. The germline V gene encodes CDR1 MNHEY and CDR2 SVGEGT. The V end was cut by 7 bases, the J end by 5 bases, with 14 bases between. The CDR3 sequence: CASNRDSSYGYTF. The CDR3 DNA reads as TGTGCCAGCAACAGGGATTCGAGTTATGGCTACACCTTC.

In its sample, this clonotype was seen many times. The chain couples TRBV7-9 to TRBJ2-3; 9 bases match TRBD1. Trimming took 5 bases from V and 3 from J; bases not matched to a gene: 3. The CDR3 has 14 amino acids. CDR1 is SEHNR, CDR2 FQNEAQ, per germline (reference sequence). The CDR3 spells CASSPGQGTDTQYF. The CDR3 DNA sequence: TGTGCCAGCAGCCCGGGACAGGGTACAGATACGCAGTATTTT.